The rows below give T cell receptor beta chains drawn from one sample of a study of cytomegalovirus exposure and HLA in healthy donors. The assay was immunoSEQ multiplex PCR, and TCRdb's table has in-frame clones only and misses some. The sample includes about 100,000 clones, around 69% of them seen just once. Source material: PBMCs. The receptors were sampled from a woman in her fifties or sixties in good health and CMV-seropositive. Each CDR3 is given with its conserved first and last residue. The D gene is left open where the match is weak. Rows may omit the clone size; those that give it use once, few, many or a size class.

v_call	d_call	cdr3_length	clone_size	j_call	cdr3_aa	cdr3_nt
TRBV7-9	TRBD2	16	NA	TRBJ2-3	CASSLQAGGAWDTQYF	TGTGCCAGCAGCCTACAAGCGGGGGGGGCTTGGGATACGCAGTATTTT
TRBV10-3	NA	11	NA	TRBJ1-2	CAISDRNGYTF	TGTGCCATCAGTGATAGAAACGGCTACACCTTC
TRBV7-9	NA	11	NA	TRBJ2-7	CASSWSYEQYF	TGTGCCAGCAGCTGGAGCTACGAGCAGTACTTC
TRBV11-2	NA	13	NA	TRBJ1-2	CASSLSRDYGYTF	TGTGCCAGCAGCTTAAGTCGGGACTATGGCTACACCTTC
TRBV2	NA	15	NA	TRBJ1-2	CASTYSSGRNYGYTF	TGTGCCAGCACTTACTCAAGCGGGCGAAACTATGGCTACACCTTC
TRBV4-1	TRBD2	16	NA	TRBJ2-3	CASSRALAGSTDTQYF	TGCGCCAGCAGCCGAGCACTAGCGGGTAGCACAGATACGCAGTATTTT
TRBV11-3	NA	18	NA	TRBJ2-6	CASSYRGGAYSGANVLTF	TGTGCCAGCAGCTATAGAGGCGGAGCTTACTCTGGGGCCAACGTCCTGACTTTC
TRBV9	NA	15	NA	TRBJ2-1	CASSGDSMAGSKQFF	TGTGCCAGCAGCGGAGACTCCATGGCCGGTAGTAAGCAGTTCTTC
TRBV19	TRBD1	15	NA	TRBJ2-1	CASSGDRGLYNEQFF	TGTGCCAGTAGTGGGGACAGGGGATTATACAATGAGCAGTTCTTC
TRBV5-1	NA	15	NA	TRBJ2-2	CASRKGRTNTGELFF	TGCGCCAGCAGGAAGGGGCGAACGAACACCGGGGAGCTGTTTTTT
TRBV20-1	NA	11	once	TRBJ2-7	CSANRGGEQYF	TGCAGTGCTAACCGAGGAGGCGAGCAGTACTTC
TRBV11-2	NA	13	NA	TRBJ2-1	CASSLGSYNEQFF	TGTGCCAGCAGCTTAGGGAGCTACAATGAGCAGTTCTTC
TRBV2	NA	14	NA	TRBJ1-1	CASSENRSGTEAFF	TGTGCCAGCAGTGAAAACCGATCGGGCACTGAAGCTTTCTTT
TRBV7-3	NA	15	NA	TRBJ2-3	CASSLGTNEGDTQYF	TGTGCCAGCAGTCTCGGGACAAATGAAGGGGATACGCAGTATTTT
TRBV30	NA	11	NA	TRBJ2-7	CAWSQGQEQYF	TGTGCCTGGAGCCAGGGACAAGAGCAGTACTTC
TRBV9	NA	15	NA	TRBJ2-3	CASSVAPSMSGGQYF	TGTGCCAGCAGCGTAGCCCCATCCATGTCAGGAGGGCAGTATTTT
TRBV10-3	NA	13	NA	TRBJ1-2	CAISAGQIYGYTF	TGTGCCATCAGTGCTGGACAGATCTATGGCTACACCTTC
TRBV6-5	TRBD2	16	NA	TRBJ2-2	CASSYEPSGHTGELFF	TGTGCCAGCAGTTACGAACCTAGCGGTCACACCGGGGAGCTGTTTTTT
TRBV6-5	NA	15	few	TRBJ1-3	CASSYSTGAGNTIYF	TGTGCCAGCAGTTACTCGACAGGCGCGGGAAACACCATATATTTT
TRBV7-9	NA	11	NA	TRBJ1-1	CASSVGQQAFF	TGTGCCAGCAGCGTCGGACAGCAAGCTTTCTTT
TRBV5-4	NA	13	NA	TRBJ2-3	CASSFGVQDTQYF	TGTGCCAGCAGTTTCGGGGTTCAAGATACGCAGTATTTT
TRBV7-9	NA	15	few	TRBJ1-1	CASSPAGSRHTEAFF	TGTGCCAGCAGCCCGGCCGGATCGAGGCACACTGAAGCTTTCTTT
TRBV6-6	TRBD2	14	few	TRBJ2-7	CASSPISGTYEQYF	TGTGCCAGCAGCCCCATTAGCGGGACCTACGAGCAGTACTTC
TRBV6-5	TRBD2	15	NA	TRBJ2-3	CASSYSSGVRDTQYF	TGTGCCAGCAGTTACTCGAGCGGGGTGCGGGATACGCAGTATTTT
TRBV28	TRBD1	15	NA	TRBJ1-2	CASSSMWTGNYGYTF	TGTGCCAGCAGTAGCATGTGGACAGGCAACTATGGCTACACCTTC
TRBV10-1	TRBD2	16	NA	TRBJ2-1	CASSEASGLTYNEQFF	TGCGCCAGCAGTGAGGCTAGCGGGCTGACCTACAATGAGCAGTTCTTC
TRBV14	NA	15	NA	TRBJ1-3	CASSPGGLAGNTIYF	TGTGCCAGCAGCCCGGGGGGATTGGCTGGAAACACCATATATTTT
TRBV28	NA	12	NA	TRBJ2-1	CASSRVYNEQFF	TGTGCCAGCAGTCGGGTCTACAATGAGCAGTTCTTC
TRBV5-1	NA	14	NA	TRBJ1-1	CASRNPDRNTEAFF	TGCGCCAGCCGCAATCCGGACAGGAACACTGAAGCTTTCTTT
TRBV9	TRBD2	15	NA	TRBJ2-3	CASSVVSGSTDTQYF	TGTGCCAGCAGCGTAGTTAGCGGGAGCACAGATACGCAGTATTTT
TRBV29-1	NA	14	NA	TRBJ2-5	CSVYGGDYQETQYF	TGCAGCGTTTACGGCGGCGATTACCAAGAGACCCAGTACTTC
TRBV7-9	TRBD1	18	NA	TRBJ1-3	CASSFKGQKITLANTIYF	TGTGCCAGCAGCTTCAAGGGACAGAAGATTACTCTGGCAAACACCATATATTTT
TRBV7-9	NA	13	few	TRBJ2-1	CASSAAGSNEQFF	TGTGCCAGCAGCGCAGCAGGCTCAAATGAGCAGTTCTTC
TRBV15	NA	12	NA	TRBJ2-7	CATSRATYEQYF	TGTGCCACCAGCAGAGCAACCTACGAGCAGTACTTC
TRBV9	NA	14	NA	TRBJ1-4	CASSPGGGNEKLFF	TGTGCCAGCAGTCCGGGGGGGGGTAATGAAAAACTGTTTTTT
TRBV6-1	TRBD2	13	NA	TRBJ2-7	CASRLAGDYEQYF	TGTGCCAGCAGACTAGCGGGAGACTACGAGCAGTACTTC
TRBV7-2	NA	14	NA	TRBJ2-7	CASRKQGVPNEQYF	TGTGCCAGCAGAAAACAAGGGGTTCCTAACGAGCAGTACTTC
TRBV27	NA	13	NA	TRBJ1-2	CASGRQADYGYTF	TGTGCCAGCGGCCGACAGGCTGATTATGGCTACACCTTC
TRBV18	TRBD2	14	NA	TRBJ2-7	CASSPGLASYEQYF	TGTGCCAGCTCACCGGGACTAGCCTCCTACGAGCAGTACTTC
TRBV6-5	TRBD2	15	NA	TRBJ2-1	CASSTTSGYYNEQFF	TGTGCCAGCAGCACAACTAGCGGCTACTACAATGAGCAGTTCTTC
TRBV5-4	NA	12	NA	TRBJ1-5	CASSFGGQPQHF	TGTGCCAGCAGCTTCGGGGGTCAGCCCCAGCATTTT
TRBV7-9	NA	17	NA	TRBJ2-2	CASSLLRGGLNTGELFF	TGTGCCAGCAGCTTACTGCGTGGCGGATTGAACACCGGGGAGCTGTTTTTT
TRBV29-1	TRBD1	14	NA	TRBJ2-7	CSVEVAGGTYEQYF	TGCAGCGTTGAAGTGGCAGGGGGTACCTACGAGCAGTACTTC
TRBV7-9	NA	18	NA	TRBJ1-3	CASSLDEGGRRSGNTIYF	TGTGCCAGCAGCTTAGATGAGGGTGGCCGTCGCTCTGGAAACACCATATATTTT
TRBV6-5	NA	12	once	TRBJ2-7	CATGDTTYEQYF	TGTGCCACAGGTGACACCACCTACGAGCAGTACTTC
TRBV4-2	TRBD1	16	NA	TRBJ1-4	CASSHRLSGGGEKLFF	TGTGCCAGCAGCCACCGATTATCAGGGGGAGGCGAAAAACTGTTTTTT
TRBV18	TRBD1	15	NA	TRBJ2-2	CASSVTGDGTGELFF	TGTGCCAGCTCAGTTACAGGGGACGGCACCGGGGAGCTGTTTTTT
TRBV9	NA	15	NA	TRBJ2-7	CASSVSLESRYEQYF	TGTGCCAGCAGCGTCTCCTTAGAGTCCCGCTACGAGCAGTACTTC
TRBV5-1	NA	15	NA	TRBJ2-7	CASSLEGHVLDEQYF	TGCGCCAGCAGCTTAGAGGGACACGTTTTAGACGAGCAGTACTTC
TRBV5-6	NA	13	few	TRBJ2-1	CASSFGTSNEQFF	TGTGCCAGCAGCTTCGGGACTTCAAATGAGCAGTTCTTC
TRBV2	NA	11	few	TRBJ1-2	CASMGQYGYTF	TGTGCCAGCATGGGGCAGTATGGCTACACCTTC
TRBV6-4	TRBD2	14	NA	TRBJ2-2	CASTRLAGVGELFF	TGTGCCAGCACCAGACTAGCGGGAGTCGGGGAGCTGTTTTTT
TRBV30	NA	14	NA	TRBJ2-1	CAWSPGSTYNEQFF	TGTGCCTGGAGTCCTGGGAGTACCTACAATGAGCAGTTCTTC
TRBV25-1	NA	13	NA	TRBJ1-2	CASSLVESGGYTF	TGTGCCAGCAGTCTCGTGGAATCGGGTGGCTACACCTTC
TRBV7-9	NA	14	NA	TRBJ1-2	CASSHPSGDNGYTF	TGTGCCAGCAGCCACCCTTCAGGGGATAATGGCTACACCTTC